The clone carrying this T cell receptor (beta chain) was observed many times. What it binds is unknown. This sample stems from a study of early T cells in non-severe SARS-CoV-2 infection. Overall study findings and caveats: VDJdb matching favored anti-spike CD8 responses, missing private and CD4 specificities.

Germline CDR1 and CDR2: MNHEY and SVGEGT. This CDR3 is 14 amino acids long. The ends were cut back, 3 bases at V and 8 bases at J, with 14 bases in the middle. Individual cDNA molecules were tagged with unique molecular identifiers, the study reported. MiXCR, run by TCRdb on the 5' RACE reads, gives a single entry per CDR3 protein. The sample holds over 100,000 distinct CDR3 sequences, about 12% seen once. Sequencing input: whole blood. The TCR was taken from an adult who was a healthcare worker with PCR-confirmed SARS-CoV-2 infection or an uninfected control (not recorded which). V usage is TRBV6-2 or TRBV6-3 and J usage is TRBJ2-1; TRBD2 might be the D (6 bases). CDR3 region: CASSYLTSRDEQFF. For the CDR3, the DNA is TGTGCCAGCAGTTATCTAACTAGCCGAGATGAGCAGTTCTTC.